What follows are 23 T cell receptor beta chains derived from one specimen sequenced in a study of T cell changes during pregnancy in multiple sclerosis. Method: immunoSEQ multiplex PCR; TCRdb's copy keeps in-frame clones and lacks some. This table holds about 110,000 clones, approximately 90% found once. This specimen consisted of peripheral blood, obtained in the third trimester of pregnancy. These receptor sequences come from a female donor with multiple sclerosis, enrolled in a pregnancy study.

The chain recombines TRBV6-1 with TRBJ2-7; 8 nucleotides match TRBD1. The CDR3 loop spans 14 amino acids. Looked up from germline, CDR1 is MNHNS and CDR2 is SASEGT. Trimming at V came to 5 bases and at J to 6 bases, leaving 9 bases not matched to a gene. DNA for the CDR3: TGTGCCAGCAGTACCTCGACAGGGGTCCGCGAGCAGTACTTC. Protein: CASSTSTGVREQYF.

This rearrangement joins TRBV29-1 to TRBJ1-1, with unresolved D. V was cut by 7 bases and J by 0 bases, with 12 bases left in between. Germline lookup yields CDR1 SQVTM and CDR2 ANQGSEA. CDR3 length: 13 amino acids. CDR3 region: CSGRPLVNTEAFF. CDR3 bases: TGCAGCGGGCGGCCGTTAGTGAACACTGAAGCTTTCTTT. The full variable domain, its missing parts supplied by reference TRBV29-1 and TRBJ1-1, is SAVISQKPSRDICQRGTSLTIQCQVDSQVTMMFWYRQQPGQSLTLIATANQGSEATYESGFVIDKFPISRPNLTFSTLTVSNMSPEDSSIYLCSGRPLVNTEAFFGQGTRLTVV.

The chain uses TRBV30 and TRBJ1-3; D ambiguous. Trimming removed 5 bases from V and 0 bases from J, with 20 bases in between. The V gene's germline CDR1 is GTSNPN and CDR2 SVGIG (reference sequence). The CDR3 contains 17 residues. CDR3: CAWGLGGRPSSGNTIYF. The CDR3 region has the DNA TGTGCCTGGGGATTGGGAGGCAGGCCAAGCTCTGGAAACACCATATATTTT.

The J gene is TRBJ1-2, the V gene TRBV7-9; D uncertain. Germline lookup yields CDR1 SEHNR and CDR2 FQNEAQ (reference sequence). The CDR3 extends over 14 amino acids. V lost 5 bases, J lost 6 bases, and 16 bases lay in between. The CDR3 region is CASSPLGGSNGYTF. The CDR3 bases are TGTGCCAGCAGCCCCCTGGGAGGGTCAAATGGCTACACCTTC.

The V call is TRBV7-3, the J call TRBJ2-1; 8 bases line up with TRBD1. With V trimmed by 5 bases and J by 4 bases, 13 bases remained unmatched. CDR3 size: 17 residues. In germline, CDR1 is SGHTA, CDR2 FQGTGA. The CDR3 loop reads CASSLGGTGILYNEQFF. In DNA form, the CDR3 reads TGTGCCAGCAGCCTAGGGGGGACAGGAATTTTGTACAATGAGCAGTTCTTC.

The chain links TRBV5-4 to TRBJ2-3, with D possibly matching TRBD2 (5 bases). The germline V and J ends were trimmed by 3 bases and 5 bases, with 13 bases remaining between them. Germline V gene lookup returns CDR1 SGHNT and CDR2 YYREEE (reference sequence). This CDR3 has 14 amino acids. The chain's CDR3 is CASSYSASRDTQYF. The DNA for the CDR3 is TGTGCCAGCAGCTATAGCGCCTCCAGAGATACGCAGTATTTT.

In DNA, the CDR3 is TGCAGCGTTGAGAAGGGGAACGAGCAGTACTTC. As protein: CSVEKGNEQYF. This chain links TRBV29-1 with TRBJ2-7, with D perhaps TRBD1 (5 bases). The CDR3 extends over 11 amino acids. The V end lost 3 bases, the J end lost 5 bases, and 8 bases lay between the germline ends. CDR1 SQVTM and CDR2 ANQGSEA come from the germline V gene.

V usage is TRBV5-4 and J usage is TRBJ2-5; 7 bases map to TRBD2. After removal of 4 bases from V and 7 bases from J, the junction contained 13 bases not matched to a gene. This CDR3 has 15 amino acids. Germline CDR1 SGHNT, CDR2 YYREEE (reference sequence). The CDR3 DNA reads TGTGCCAGCAGCCTTGTGACTAGCCTCCAGGGGACCCAGTACTTC. Residues: CASSLVTSLQGTQYF.

The CDR3 protein is CASSYGTGRYGYTF. The CDR3 bases are TGTGCCAGCAGTTACGGTACAGGGAGATATGGCTACACCTTC. V is TRBV6-5 and J is TRBJ1-2, with a possible D match to TRBD1 (6 bases). CDR1 and CDR2 from the germline V gene are MNHEY and SVGAGI. V lost 2 bases, J lost 5 bases, and 12 bases lay in between. The length of the CDR3 is 14 residues.

The gene calls are TRBV18 and TRBJ2-1; 8 positions match TRBD1. The CDR3 covers 16 residues. The germline V gene encodes CDR1 KGHSH and CDR2 LQKENI. Losses at the gene ends were 4 bases for V and 2 bases for J; bases not matched to a gene: 7. For the CDR3, the DNA is TGTGCCAGCTCACTAAAACCAGGGGGCCCCTACAATGAGCAGTTCTTC. This sequence encodes CASSLKPGGPYNEQFF.

The gene calls are TRBV7-3 and TRBJ2-1, with D possibly matching TRBD2 (5 bases). The germline V gene has CDR1 SGHTA and CDR2 FQGTGA. The CDR3 totals 13 residues. Trimming removed 5 bases from V and 15 bases from J, with 20 bases in between. The CDR3 coding sequence is TGTGCCAGCAGCGGGTATGGCGGGCGCCCCTTGTTCTTC. Its translation is CASSGYGGRPLFF.

This chain joins TRBV6-1 and TRBJ1-5; D perhaps matches TRBD1 (6 bases). This CDR3 spans 14 amino acids. V lost 4 bases and J 1 base, leaving 8 bases between the germline ends. The germline V gene encodes CDR1 MNHNS and CDR2 SASEGT. The CDR3 sequence is CASSARGSNQPQHF. In DNA form, the CDR3 reads TGTGCCAGCAGTGCCAGGGGAAGCAATCAGCCCCAGCATTTT.

Only one count was recorded for this clone. The V call is TRBV27, the J call TRBJ2-3; D is possibly TRBD1 (6 bases). The germline V and J ends were trimmed by 3 bases and 0 bases, with 13 bases remaining between them. Germline V lookup: CDR1 MNHEY, CDR2 SMNVEV (reference sequence). The length of the CDR3 is 16 residues. As DNA, the CDR3 is TGTGCCAGCAGTTTGGACAGAGAATCTAGCACAGATACGCAGTATTTT. Amino acids: CASSLDRESSTDTQYF.

Details on this clone: Germline is not matched at one junction end, which may reflect a read error. The V and J genes are TRBV11-2 and TRBJ1-2, with D perhaps TRBD1 (5 bases). The germline V gene encodes CDR1 SGHAT and CDR2 FQNNGV. CDR3 length: 13 residues. This CDR3 is CASSLDWDYGYTF. As DNA, the CDR3 is TGTGCCAGCAGCTTAGATTGGGACTACGGCTACACCTTC.

The V call is TRBV7-9, the J call TRBJ1-6; 7 bases fit TRBD1. Per germline, CDR1 SEHNR and CDR2 FQNEAQ (reference sequence). Unmatched junction bases numbered 6, after V lost 6 bases and J lost 7 bases. The CDR3 contains 14 residues. CDR3 region: CASSTQGNNSPLHF. Here the CDR3 DNA reads TGTGCCAGCAGTACACAGGGGAACAATTCACCCCTCCACTTT.

V gene TRBV7-2 combines with J gene TRBJ2-1, with D maybe TRBD2 (5 bases). The CDR3 has 13 residues. Germline-derived CDR1 and CDR2 are SGHTA and FQGNSA. V lost 5 bases, J lost 1 base, and 6 bases lay in between. Here the CDR3 reads CASSRGSYNEQFF. The CDR3 bases are TGTGCCAGCAGCCGGGGTTCCTACAATGAGCAGTTCTTC.

The chain employs TRBV18 and TRBJ1-1; D is possibly TRBD1 (5 bases). The CDR3 spans 13 residues. Trimming left V 6 bases short and J 7 bases short, with 15 bases between. Per the germline V gene, CDR1 is KGHSH and CDR2 is LQKENI. The CDR3 nucleotides read TGTGCCAGCTCCCGTTCGGACGGGGGTGAAGCTTTCTTT. Protein sequence: CASSRSDGGEAFF.

This clone was observed a single time. The CDR3 protein is CASSLEGAYSEQFF. The CDR3 DNA reads as TGTGCCAGCAGCTTAGAGGGGGCATATAGTGAGCAGTTCTTC. This chain connects TRBV7-2 to TRBJ2-1; TRBD1 matches 7 bases. V trimming: 1 base; J trimming: 9 bases; junction bases outside the gene matches: 6. Germline V CDR1 and CDR2: SGHTA, FQGNSA. This CDR3 is built from 14 residues. The whole variable domain, filled in from reference TRBV7-2 and TRBJ2-1, reads GAGVSQSPSNKVTEKGKDVELRCDPISGHTALYWYRQSLGQGLEFLIYFQGNSAPDKSGLPSDRFSAERTGGSVSTLTIQRTQQEDSAVYLCASSLEGAYSEQFFGPGTRLTVL.

This clone occurred a few times. The rearrangement joins TRBV30 to TRBJ2-2; 7 bases map to TRBD1. This CDR3 has 15 residues. Germline loops: CDR1 GTSNPN, CDR2 SVGIG (reference sequence). Trimming at V came to 1 base and at J to 7 bases, leaving 9 bases not matched to a gene. In nucleotides, the CDR3 is TGTGCCTGGAGTGAAGTGGGACAGAACGGCGGGGAGCTGTTTTTT. Translated: CAWSEVGQNGGELFF.

The rearrangement uses TRBV7-6 and TRBJ2-2; tentatively, D is TRBD1 (6 bases). The germline V gene encodes CDR1 SGHVS and CDR2 FNYEAQ. The V and J ends lost 5 bases and 4 bases respectively, with 17 bases between them. The CDR3 runs 16 residues. For the CDR3, the DNA is TGTGCCAGCAGCCCCGGGACAACACGTGCCACCGGGGAGCTGTTTTTT. This codes for CASSPGTTRATGELFF.

V is TRBV20-1 and J is TRBJ1-1; possible D gene TRBD1, 5 bases. The CDR3 is made up of 11 amino acids. The germline gives CDR1 DFQATT, CDR2 SNEGSKA (reference sequence). V lost 7 bases and J 5 bases, leaving 11 bases between the germline ends. The CDR3 coding sequence is TGCAGTGGGATCCAGGGAACTGAAGCTTTCTTT. It translates to CSGIQGTEAFF.

The V gene is TRBV18, the J gene TRBJ2-3, with D perhaps TRBD2 (6 bases). Trimming left V 4 bases short and J 2 bases short, with 10 bases between. Germline V gene sequence: CDR1 KGHSH, CDR2 LQKENI. The CDR3 covers 14 residues. CDR3 region: CASSRASDTDTQYF. The DNA of the CDR3 is TGTGCCAGCTCACGAGCTAGCGACACAGATACGCAGTATTTT. Variable domain in full (rest from reference TRBV18 and TRBJ2-3): NAGVMQNPRHLVRRRGQEARLRCSPMKGHSHVYWYRQLPEEGLKFMVYLQKENIIDESGMPKERFSAEFPKEGPSILRIQQVVRGDSAAYFCASSRASDTDTQYFGPGTRLTVL.

The chain has TRBV7-9 and TRBJ1-2; TRBD1 matches 8 bases. V gave up 3 bases and J gave up 4 bases; unmatched junction bases: 4. The CDR3 runs 14 residues. From germline, CDR1 is SEHNR and CDR2 FQNEAQ (reference sequence). CDR3 sequence (DNA): TGTGCCAGCAGCTTGCCAGGGGGCATCTATGGCTACACCTTC. Its protein product is CASSLPGGIYGYTF.